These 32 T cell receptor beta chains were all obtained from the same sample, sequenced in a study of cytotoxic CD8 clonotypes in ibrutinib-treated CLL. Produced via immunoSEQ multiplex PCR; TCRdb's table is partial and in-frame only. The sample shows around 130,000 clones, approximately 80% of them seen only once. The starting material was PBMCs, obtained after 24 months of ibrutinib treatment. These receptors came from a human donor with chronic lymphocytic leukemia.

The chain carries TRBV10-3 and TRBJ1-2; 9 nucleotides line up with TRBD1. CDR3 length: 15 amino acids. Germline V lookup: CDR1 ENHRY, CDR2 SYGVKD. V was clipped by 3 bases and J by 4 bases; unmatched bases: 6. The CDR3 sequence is CAISDMGGQGYGYTF. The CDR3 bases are TGTGCCATCAGTGATATGGGGGGACAGGGCTATGGCTACACCTTC.

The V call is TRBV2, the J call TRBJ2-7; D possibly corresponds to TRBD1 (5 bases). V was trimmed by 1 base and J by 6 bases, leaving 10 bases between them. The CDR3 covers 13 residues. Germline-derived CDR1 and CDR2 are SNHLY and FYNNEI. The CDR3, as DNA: TGTGCCAGCAGTGAAGGGGGCTATGGCGAGCAGTACTTC. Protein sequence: CASSEGGYGEQYF. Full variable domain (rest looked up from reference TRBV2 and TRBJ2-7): EPEVTQTPSHQVTQMGQEVILRCVPISNHLYFYWYRQILGQKVEFLVSFYNNEISEKSEIFDDQFSVERPDGSNFTLKIRSTKLEDSAMYFCASSEGGYGEQYFGPGTRLTVT.

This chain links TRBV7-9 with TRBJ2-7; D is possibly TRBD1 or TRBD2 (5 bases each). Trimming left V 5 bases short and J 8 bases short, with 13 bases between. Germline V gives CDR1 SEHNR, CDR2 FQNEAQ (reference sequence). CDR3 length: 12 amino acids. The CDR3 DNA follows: TGTGCCAGCAGCGCCCCAGGGAGCAAGCAGTACTTC. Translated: CASSAPGSKQYF. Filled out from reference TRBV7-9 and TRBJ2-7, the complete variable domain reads DTGVSQNPRHKITKRGQNVTFRCDPISEHNRLYWYRQTLGQGPEFLTYFQNEAQLEKSRLLSDRFSAERPKGSFSTLEIQRTEQGDSAMYLCASSAPGSKQYFGPGTRLTVT.

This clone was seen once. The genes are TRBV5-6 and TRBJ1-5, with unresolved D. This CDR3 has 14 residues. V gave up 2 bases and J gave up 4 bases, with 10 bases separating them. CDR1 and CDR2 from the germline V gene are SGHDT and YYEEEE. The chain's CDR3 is CASSLGGSNQPQHF. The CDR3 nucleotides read TGTGCCAGCAGCTTAGGAGGGAGTAATCAGCCCCAGCATTTT.

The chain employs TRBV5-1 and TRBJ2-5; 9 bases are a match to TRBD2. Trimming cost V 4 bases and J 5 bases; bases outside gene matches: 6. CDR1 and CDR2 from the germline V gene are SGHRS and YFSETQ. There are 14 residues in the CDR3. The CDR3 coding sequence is TGCGCCAGCAGCACAGGACTAGCGACGGAGACCCAGTACTTC. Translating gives CASSTGLATETQYF.

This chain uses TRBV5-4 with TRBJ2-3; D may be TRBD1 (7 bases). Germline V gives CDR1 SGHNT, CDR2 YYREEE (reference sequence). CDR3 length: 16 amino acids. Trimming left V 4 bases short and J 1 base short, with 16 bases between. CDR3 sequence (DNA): TGTGCCAGCAGCCAGGGGGGCGGGGCGGGCACAGATACGCAGTATTTT. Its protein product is CASSQGGGAGTDTQYF.

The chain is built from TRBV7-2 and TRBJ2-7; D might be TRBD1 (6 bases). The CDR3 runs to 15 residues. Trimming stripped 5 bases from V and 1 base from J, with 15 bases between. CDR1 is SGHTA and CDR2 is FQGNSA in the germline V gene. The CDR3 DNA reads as TGTGCCAGCAGCGCCCCCCGTGGACAGTCCTACGAGCAGTACTTC. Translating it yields CASSAPRGQSYEQYF.

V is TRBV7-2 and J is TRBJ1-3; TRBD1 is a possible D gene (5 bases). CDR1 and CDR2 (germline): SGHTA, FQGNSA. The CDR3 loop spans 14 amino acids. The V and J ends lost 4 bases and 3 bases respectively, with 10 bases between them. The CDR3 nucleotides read TGTGCCAGCAGCTCAACAGGTGGTGGAAACACCATATATTTT. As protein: CASSSTGGGNTIYF.

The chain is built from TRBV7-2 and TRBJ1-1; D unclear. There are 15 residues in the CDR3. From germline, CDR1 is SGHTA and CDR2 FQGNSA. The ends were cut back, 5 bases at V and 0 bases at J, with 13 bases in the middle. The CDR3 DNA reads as TGTGCCAGCAGCCCCAATGGGCGAATGAACACTGAAGCTTTCTTT. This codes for CASSPNGRMNTEAFF.

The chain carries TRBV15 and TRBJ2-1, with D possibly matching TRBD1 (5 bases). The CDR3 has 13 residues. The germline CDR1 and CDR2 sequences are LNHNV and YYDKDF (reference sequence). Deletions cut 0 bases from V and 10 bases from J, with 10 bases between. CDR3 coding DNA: TGTGCCACCAGCAGAGATTTCAGGGAAGAGCAGTTCTTC. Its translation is CATSRDFREEQFF.

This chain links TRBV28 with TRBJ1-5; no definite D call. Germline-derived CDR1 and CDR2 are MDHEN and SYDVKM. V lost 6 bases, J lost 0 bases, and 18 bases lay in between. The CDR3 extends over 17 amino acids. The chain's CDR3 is CASRLDTRVHSNQPQHF. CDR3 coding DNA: TGTGCCAGCAGACTCGACACTCGGGTTCATAGCAATCAGCCCCAGCATTTT.

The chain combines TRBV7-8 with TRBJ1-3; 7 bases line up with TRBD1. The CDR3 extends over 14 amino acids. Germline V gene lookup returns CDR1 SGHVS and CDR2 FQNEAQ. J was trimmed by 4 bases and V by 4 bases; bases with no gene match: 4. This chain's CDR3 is CASSYRGSGNTIYF. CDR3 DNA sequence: TGTGCCAGCAGCTACAGGGGATCGGGAAACACCATATATTTT.

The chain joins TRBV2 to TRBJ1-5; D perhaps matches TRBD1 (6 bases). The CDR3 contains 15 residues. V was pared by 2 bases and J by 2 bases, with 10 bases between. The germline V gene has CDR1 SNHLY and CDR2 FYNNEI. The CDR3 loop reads CASSERTVRNQPQHF. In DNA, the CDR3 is TGTGCCAGCAGTGAAAGGACAGTCCGCAATCAGCCCCAGCATTTT.

CDR3 residues: CASADGYNEQFF. The CDR3 nucleotides are TGCGCCAGCGCCGATGGATACAATGAGCAGTTCTTC. This chain uses TRBV4-3 with TRBJ2-1; D is unresolved. The CDR3 extends over 12 amino acids. V was clipped by 8 bases and J by 4 bases, with 9 bases between them. The germline V gene encodes CDR1 LGHNA and CDR2 YSLEER.

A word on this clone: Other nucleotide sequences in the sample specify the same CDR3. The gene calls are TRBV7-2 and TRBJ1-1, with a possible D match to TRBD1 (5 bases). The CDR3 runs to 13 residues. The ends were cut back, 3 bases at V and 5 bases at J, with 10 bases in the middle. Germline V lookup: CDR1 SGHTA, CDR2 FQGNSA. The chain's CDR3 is CASSFQGWTEAFF. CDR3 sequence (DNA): TGTGCCAGCAGCTTCCAGGGTTGGACTGAAGCTTTCTTT.

The CDR3 is CASMAVQGNTGELFF. CDR3 DNA sequence: TGCGCCAGCATGGCCGTACAGGGTAACACCGGGGAGCTGTTTTTT. The chain carries TRBV5-1 and TRBJ2-2, with D maybe TRBD1 (6 bases). The CDR3 length is 15 residues. Germline assignment: CDR1 SGHRS and CDR2 YFSETQ. V lost 6 bases to trimming and J lost 2 bases, with 14 bases between them.

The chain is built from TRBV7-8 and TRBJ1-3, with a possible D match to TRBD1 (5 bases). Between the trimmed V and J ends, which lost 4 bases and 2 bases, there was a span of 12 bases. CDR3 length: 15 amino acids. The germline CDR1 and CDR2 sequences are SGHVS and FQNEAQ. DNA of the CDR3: TGTGCCAGCAGCTCTGGCCGGGGGACTGGAAACACCATATATTTT. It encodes CASSSGRGTGNTIYF. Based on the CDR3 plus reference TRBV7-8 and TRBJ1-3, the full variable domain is GAGVSQSPRYKVAKRGQDVALRCDPISGHVSLFWYQQALGQGPEFLTYFQNEAQLDKSGLPSDRFFAERPEGSVSTLKIQRTQQEDSAVYLCASSSGRGTGNTIYFGEGSWLTVV.

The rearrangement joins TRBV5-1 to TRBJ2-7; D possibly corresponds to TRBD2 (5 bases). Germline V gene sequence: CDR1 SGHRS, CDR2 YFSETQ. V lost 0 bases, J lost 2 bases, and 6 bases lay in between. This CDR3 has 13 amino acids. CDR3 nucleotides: TGCGCCAGCAGCTTGGCGGGAACCTACGAGCAGTACTTC. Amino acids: CASSLAGTYEQYF.

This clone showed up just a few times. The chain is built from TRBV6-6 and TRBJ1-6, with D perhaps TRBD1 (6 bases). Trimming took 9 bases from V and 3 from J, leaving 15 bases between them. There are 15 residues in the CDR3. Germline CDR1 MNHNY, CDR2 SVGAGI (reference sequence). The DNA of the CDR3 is TGTGCCAGTCGACTTACAGGGATCTATAATTCACCCCTCCACTTT. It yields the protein CASRLTGIYNSPLHF.

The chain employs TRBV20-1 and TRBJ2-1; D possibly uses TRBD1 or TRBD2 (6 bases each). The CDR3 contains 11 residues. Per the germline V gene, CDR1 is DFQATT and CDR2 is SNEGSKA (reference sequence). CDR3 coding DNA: TGCAGAGCAGGGGAGGCCAATGAGCAGTTCTTC. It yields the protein CRAGEANEQFF.

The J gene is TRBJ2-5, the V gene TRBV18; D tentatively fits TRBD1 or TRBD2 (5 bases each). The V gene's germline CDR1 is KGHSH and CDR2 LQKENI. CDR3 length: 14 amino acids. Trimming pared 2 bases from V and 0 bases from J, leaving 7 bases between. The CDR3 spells CASSPGGNQETQYF. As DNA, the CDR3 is TGTGCCAGCTCACCAGGGGGAAACCAAGAGACCCAGTACTTC.

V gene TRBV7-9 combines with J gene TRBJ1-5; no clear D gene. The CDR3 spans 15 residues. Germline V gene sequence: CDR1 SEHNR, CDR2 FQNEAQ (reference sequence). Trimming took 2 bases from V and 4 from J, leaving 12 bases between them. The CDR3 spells CASSLNRAGNQPQHF. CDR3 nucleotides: TGTGCCAGCAGCTTAAATCGAGCCGGTAATCAGCCCCAGCATTTT.

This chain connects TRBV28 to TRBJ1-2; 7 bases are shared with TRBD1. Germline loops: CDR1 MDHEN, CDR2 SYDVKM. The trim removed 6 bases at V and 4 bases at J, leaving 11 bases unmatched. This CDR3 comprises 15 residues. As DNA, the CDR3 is TGTGCCAGCAGGTACTCAGGGGGTTTAACCTATGGCTACACCTTC. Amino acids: CASRYSGGLTYGYTF.

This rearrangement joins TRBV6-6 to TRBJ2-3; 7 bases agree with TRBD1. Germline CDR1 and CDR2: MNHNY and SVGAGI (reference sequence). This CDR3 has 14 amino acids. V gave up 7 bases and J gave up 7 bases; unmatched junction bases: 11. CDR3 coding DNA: TGTGCCAGCAACAAAAGACAGGGCCTCTATACGCAGTATTTT. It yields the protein CASNKRQGLYTQYF.

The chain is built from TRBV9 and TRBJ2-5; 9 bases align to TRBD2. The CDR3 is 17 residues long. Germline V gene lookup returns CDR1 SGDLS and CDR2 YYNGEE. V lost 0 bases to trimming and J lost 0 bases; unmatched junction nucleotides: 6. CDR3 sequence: CASSVGASGVHQETQYF. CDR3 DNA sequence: TGTGCCAGCAGCGTAGGGGCTAGCGGGGTGCACCAAGAGACCCAGTACTTC.

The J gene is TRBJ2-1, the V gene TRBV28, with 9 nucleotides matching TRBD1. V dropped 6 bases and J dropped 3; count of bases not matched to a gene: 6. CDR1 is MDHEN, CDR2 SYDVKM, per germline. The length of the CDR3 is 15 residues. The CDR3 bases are TGTGCCAGCAGACCTACGGGACAGGGCTACAATGAGCAGTTCTTC. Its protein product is CASRPTGQGYNEQFF.

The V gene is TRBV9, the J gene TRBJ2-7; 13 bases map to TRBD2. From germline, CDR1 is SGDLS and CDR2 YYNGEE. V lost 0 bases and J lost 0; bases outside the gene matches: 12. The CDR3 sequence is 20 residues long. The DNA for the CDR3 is TGTGCCAGCAGCGTAGCCCCCCTGACTAGCGGGGGGACAAGCTCCTACGAGCAGTACTTC. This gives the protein CASSVAPLTSGGTSSYEQYF.

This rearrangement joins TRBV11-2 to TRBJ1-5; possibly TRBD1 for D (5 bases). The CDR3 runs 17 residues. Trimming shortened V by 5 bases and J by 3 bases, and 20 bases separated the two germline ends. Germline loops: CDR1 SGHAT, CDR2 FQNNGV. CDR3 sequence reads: CASSPNRDGLDNQPQHF. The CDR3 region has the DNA TGTGCCAGCAGCCCGAACCGGGACGGCCTTGACAATCAGCCCCAGCATTTT.

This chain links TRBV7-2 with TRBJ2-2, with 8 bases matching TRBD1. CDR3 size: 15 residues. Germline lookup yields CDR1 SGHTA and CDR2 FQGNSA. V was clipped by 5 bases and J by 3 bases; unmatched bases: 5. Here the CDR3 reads CASSGTGGHTGELFF. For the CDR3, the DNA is TGTGCCAGCAGCGGAACAGGGGGTCACACCGGGGAGCTGTTTTTT.

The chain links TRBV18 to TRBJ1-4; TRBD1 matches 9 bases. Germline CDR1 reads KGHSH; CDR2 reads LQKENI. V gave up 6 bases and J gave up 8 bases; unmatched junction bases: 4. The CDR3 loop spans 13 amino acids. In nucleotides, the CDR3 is TGTGCCAGCTCCCGGGACAGGGACGAAAAACTGTTTTTT. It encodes CASSRDRDEKLFF.

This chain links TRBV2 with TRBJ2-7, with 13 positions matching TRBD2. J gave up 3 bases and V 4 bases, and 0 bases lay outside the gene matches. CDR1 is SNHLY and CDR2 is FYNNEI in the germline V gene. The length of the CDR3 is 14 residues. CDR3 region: CASSGLAGGYEQYF. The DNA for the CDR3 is TGTGCCAGCAGTGGACTAGCGGGGGGCTACGAGCAGTACTTC.

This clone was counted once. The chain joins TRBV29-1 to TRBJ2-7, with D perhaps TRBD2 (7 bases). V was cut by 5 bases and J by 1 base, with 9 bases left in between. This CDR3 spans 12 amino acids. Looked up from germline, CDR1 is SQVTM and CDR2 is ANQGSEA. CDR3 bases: TGCAGCGTTCGGGGGGCGTCCTACGAGCAGTACTTC. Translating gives CSVRGASYEQYF.